This record looks at one T cell receptor beta chain sequence and its context. Its antigen is unidentified. Every subset had its genomic DNA shared out evenly among several immunoSEQ plates. Sequenced by immunoSEQ multiplex PCR; TCRdb stores in-frame clones only, minus some. Here the sample spans millions of clones, 90% to 95% being singletons. This record comes from a study of shared clonotypes between healthy human individuals. Study overall: Samples came from two female and three male donors aged 18 to 49. Overall study findings and caveats: Estimated richness was generally greater in naive than memory subsets.

The CDR3 contains 14 residues. V was clipped by 4 bases and J by 7 bases, with 17 bases between them. CDR1 and CDR2 (germline): SGHKS, YYEKEE (reference sequence). The sequenced sample was naive CD4+ T cells sorted from blood. This sample's subset: CD45RA+ positively selected. The TCR sequence derives from a young man in good health. The chain combines TRBV5-5 with TRBJ2-5; D unclear. CDR3 DNA: TGTGCCAGCAGCCCCAGAGGACCCGCGCGGACCCAGTACTTC. Translation gives CASSPRGPARTQYF.